This T cell receptor (beta chain) appears in the sequencing data of a study of T cell responses to AZD1222 COVID-19 vaccine. Overall study findings and caveats: No repertoire was sampled before or during the peak T cell response, only after it.

To note about this clone: Its antigen is unknown.

Produced via immunoSEQ multiplex PCR; TCRdb's table is partial and in-frame only. The sample holds more than 70,000 clones, nearly 90% seen once. V was pared by 1 base and J by 7 bases, with 11 bases between. The CDR3 extends over 14 amino acids. CDR1 and CDR2 (germline): SGHTA, FQGNSA. Sequencing was performed on peripheral blood, taken 28 days after the second AZD1222 dose. The source is an adult who received the AZD1222 COVID-19 vaccine. V gene TRBV7-2 combines with J gene TRBJ1-5; D is unclear. The DNA of the CDR3 is TGTGCCAGCAGCTTAGATGGGGAAATCCAGCCCCAGCATTTT. Protein sequence: CASSLDGEIQPQHF.